This entry lists 13 T cell receptor beta chains sequenced from one sample in a study of cytomegalovirus exposure and HLA in healthy donors (dated 2017 in TCRdb). Library generation was performed with the immunoSEQ multiplex PCR assay. A mixture of 60 forward primers for TCR Vbeta segments and 13 reverse primers for TCR Jbeta segments was used in the multiplex PCR. TCRdb took this table from immuneACCESS and kept in-frame rearrangements with V and J called. Such tables lack part of the clones; where checked against another copy, unresolved V genes explain under half of the gap, and the rest is unexplained. The sample table lists around 160,000 clones, around 78% of them with a count of one. The ten largest make up about 1% of the sample. Sequenced input: PBMCs. Every receptor here comes from a woman in her 40s in good health and CMV-seronegative.

The chain employs TRBV5-1 and TRBJ2-3; D perhaps matches TRBD2 (5 bases). Trimming removed 3 bases at V and 6 bases at J, with 11 bases between. Germline V gene sequence: CDR1 SGHRS, CDR2 YFSETQ. The length of the CDR3 is 13 residues. The CDR3 loop reads CASSSGLKDTQYF. The CDR3 DNA is TGCGCCAGCAGCTCAGGACTTAAGGATACGCAGTATTTT.

This rearrangement joins TRBV19 to TRBJ1-1; perhaps TRBD1 as D (6 bases). V dropped 9 bases and J dropped 10 bases, with 24 bases sitting between them. The CDR3 is 14 residues long. Germline V gene sequence: CDR1 LNHDA, CDR2 SQIVND (reference sequence). The CDR3 is CASLDSTHPVGAFF. CDR3 nucleotide sequence: TGTGCCAGCCTGGACAGCACTCACCCCGTAGGAGCTTTCTTT.

The chain has TRBV5-1 and TRBJ2-2; perhaps TRBD2 as D (6 bases). V gave up 5 bases and J gave up 1 base, with 12 bases separating them. The CDR3 is made up of 15 amino acids. Per germline, CDR1 SGHRS and CDR2 YFSETQ. Here the CDR3 reads CASRVVAENTGELFF. In DNA, the CDR3 is TGCGCCAGCAGGGTAGTAGCGGAGAACACCGGGGAGCTGTTTTTT.

This chain links TRBV7-8 with TRBJ2-5; tentative D call: TRBD2 (5 bases). Germline V gene data show CDR1 as SGHVS and CDR2 as FQNEAQ. The CDR3 has 13 residues. V dropped 1 base and J dropped 10 bases, with 13 bases sitting between them. CDR3 nucleotides: TGTGCCAGCAGCTTAGATCGGGGTCTAGGCCAGTACTTC. Protein sequence: CASSLDRGLGQYF. Filled out from reference TRBV7-8 and TRBJ2-5, the complete variable domain reads GAGVSQSPRYKVAKRGQDVALRCDPISGHVSLFWYQQALGQGPEFLTYFQNEAQLDKSGLPSDRFFAERPEGSVSTLKIQRTQQEDSAVYLCASSLDRGLGQYFGPGTRLLVL.

This clone was seen a single time. The gene calls are TRBV25-1 and TRBJ1-4; 9 nucleotides line up with TRBD1. The CDR3 consists of 13 residues. J lost 7 bases, V lost 7 bases, and 4 bases had no gene match. CDR1 MGHDK and CDR2 SYGVNS come from the germline V gene. CDR3 sequence (DNA): TGTGCCAGCAAAGACAGGGGGTCTGAAAAACTGTTTTTT. Translation: CASKDRGSEKLFF.

This rearrangement joins TRBV12-5 to TRBJ2-5; D is unresolved. This CDR3 region has 14 residues. The V end was cut by 3 bases, the J end by 2 bases, with 10 bases between. CDR1 is LGHNT and CDR2 is FRNRAP in the germline V gene. The CDR3 DNA reads TGTGCTAGTGGTTTTGGGCAAAATCAAGAGACCCAGTACTTC. This translates into CASGFGQNQETQYF. Together with reference TRBV12-5 and TRBJ2-5, the CDR3 gives the full variable domain: DARVTQTPRHKVTEMGQEVTMRCQPILGHNTVFWYRQTMMQGLELLAYFRNRAPLDDSGMPKDRFSAEMPDATLATLKIQPSEPRDSAVYFCASGFGQNQETQYFGPGTRLLVL.

The CDR3 nucleotides read TGTGCCAGCAGCTCCTCTGGAAGGGACAGGGGTCTGGGCTATGGCTACACCTTC. This gives the protein CASSSSGRDRGLGYGYTF. The chain joins TRBV7-9 to TRBJ1-2; 10 bases fit TRBD1. V gave up 4 bases and J gave up 4 bases; unmatched junction bases: 15. Germline CDR1 reads SEHNR; CDR2 reads FQNEAQ (reference sequence). This CDR3 spans 18 amino acids.

V and J are TRBV5-4 and TRBJ2-3, with 9 bases identical to TRBD1. The ends lost 0 bases at V and 1 base at J; junction bases unmatched: 9. Germline CDR1 is SGHNT and CDR2 is YYREEE (reference sequence). The CDR3 sequence is 18 residues long. Here the CDR3 reads CASSLGLTGGPRTDTQYF. The CDR3 bases are TGTGCCAGCAGCTTGGGTCTAACAGGGGGCCCACGCACAGATACGCAGTATTTT.

This rearrangement joins TRBV6-5 to TRBJ1-1; possible D gene TRBD1, 5 bases. Germline V gene sequence: CDR1 MNHEY, CDR2 SVGAGI. The CDR3 covers 15 residues. Trimming left V 7 bases short and J 3 bases short, with 18 bases between. In DNA form, the CDR3 reads TGTGCCAGCACAAGTTATTGGGGGGGGGACACTGAAGCTTTCTTT. Translation: CASTSYWGGDTEAFF.

The J gene is TRBJ2-1, the V gene TRBV7-3; the match to TRBD2 covers 8 bases. CDR1 SGHTA and CDR2 FQGTGA come from the germline V gene. CDR3 length equals 14 residues. V was clipped by 6 bases and J by 8 bases; unmatched bases: 9. The CDR3 DNA sequence: TGTGCCAGCAGTGGCTTAGCGGGAAATTATGAGCAGTTCTTC. Its protein is CASSGLAGNYEQFF.

This chain links TRBV4-1 with TRBJ2-7, with D possibly being TRBD2 (5 bases). The CDR3 consists of 16 residues. V dropped 0 bases and J dropped 7 bases, with 19 bases sitting between them. In germline, CDR1 is MGHRA, CDR2 YSYEKL. Here the CDR3 DNA reads TGCGCCAGCAGCCAAGATAGAGGTCACCCCGGGATAGAGCAGTACTTC. Protein product: CASSQDRGHPGIEQYF.

This chain connects TRBV5-6 to TRBJ1-1; 8 bases fit TRBD1. The CDR3 is 13 residues long. Germline CDR1 SGHDT, CDR2 YYEEEE. V shed 4 bases, J shed 7 bases, and the junction held 6 bases outside the gene matches. CDR3 in amino acids: CASSLSGGLEAFF. CDR3 nucleotides: TGTGCCAGCAGCCTTTCAGGGGGCCTTGAAGCTTTCTTT.

This chain's CDR3 is CASSLTTSGGSDTQYF. The DNA for the CDR3 is TGTGCCAGCAGCTTGACGACTAGCGGGGGGTCAGATACGCAGTATTTT. The rearrangement joins TRBV5-6 to TRBJ2-3; 13 bases line up with TRBD2. Germline CDR1 and CDR2: SGHDT and YYEEEE. J was trimmed by 4 bases and V by 1 base; bases with no gene match: 3. The CDR3 length is 16 residues.